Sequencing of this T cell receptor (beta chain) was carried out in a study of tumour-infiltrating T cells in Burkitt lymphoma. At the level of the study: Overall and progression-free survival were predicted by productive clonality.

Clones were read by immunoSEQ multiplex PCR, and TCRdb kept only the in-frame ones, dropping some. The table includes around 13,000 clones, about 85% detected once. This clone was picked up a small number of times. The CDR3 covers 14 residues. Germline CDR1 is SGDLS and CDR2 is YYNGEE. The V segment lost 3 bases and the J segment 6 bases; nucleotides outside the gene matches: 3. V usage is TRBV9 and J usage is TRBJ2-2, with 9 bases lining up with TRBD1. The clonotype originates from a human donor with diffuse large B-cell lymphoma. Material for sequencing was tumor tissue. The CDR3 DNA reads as TGTGCCAGCAGCGAGGACAGGGGAGCCGGGGAGCTGTTTTTT. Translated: CASSEDRGAGELFF.